This T cell receptor beta chain was captured by sequencing in a study of cytomegalovirus exposure and HLA in healthy donors. This cohort consisted of healthy bone marrow donors. Germline trimming cut 2 bases from V and 6 bases from J; bases unmatched to any gene: 11. The CDR3 covers 17 residues. The V gene's germline CDR1 is MNHNS and CDR2 SASEGT. Study observations and caveats: In a later analysis, across HLA loci, associated TCR counts were highest for DRB1, lowest for HLA-C. Reportedly, fewer N-insertions than the approximately 690-donor mean appeared in an Asian-associated ancestry cluster in a later analysis. Previous analysis showed most TCR beta V segments were productive about 87% or about 30% of the time.

Amplification used 60 Vbeta primers and 13 Jbeta primers. The method was immunoSEQ multiplex PCR; TCRdb's version includes in-frame clones alone and lacks a portion of them. The data show fewer than 40,000 clones, roughly two thirds seen once. This clone has more than one count but fewer than ten. Antigen unknown. V gene TRBV6-1 combines with J gene TRBJ1-5, with 9 bases lining up with TRBD1. Sequencing was performed on PBMCs. This TCR came from a middle-aged man in good health and CMV-seropositive. The CDR3 reads CASSEHRGRGSGQPQHF. CDR3 DNA sequence: TGTGCCAGCAGTGAACACAGGGGGCGAGGATCCGGTCAGCCCCAGCATTTT.